This T cell receptor beta chain was obtained from a study of cytomegalovirus exposure and HLA in healthy donors (dated 2017 in TCRdb). About the full investigation: An earlier analysis of roughly 500 of the donors reported 276 Gb of sequence data and roughly 120 million unique TCR beta sequences obtained from roughly 170 million T cells. An early release that covered about 600 HLA-typed donors contained about 300 gigabases of sequencing data and tens of millions of unique TCR sequences. Of the 300 to 500 genotyped donors, 81% were placed in the genetic ancestry cluster associated with self-reported Caucasian donors. The study was designed to test whether signatures of past pathogen exposure could be identified by cataloging public T cell receptors. Using immunosequencing, the study profiled T cell repertoires from around 680 subjects and related those repertoires to cytomegalovirus serostatus. Besides the first cohort of roughly 640 subjects, a separate validation cohort made up of over a hundred different subjects was used. High-throughput TCR immunosequencing, statistical association of individual TCRs with disease status, and machine learning were combined to predict cytomegalovirus infection status. To study patterns of TCR occurrence, a later analysis re-analyzed previously published TCR beta repertoires from 500 to 850 donors and added high-resolution HLA genotyping. In the later analysis, no new phenotypic data were used to find candidate immune exposures; instead, reliance was placed on TCR beta sequences and their occurrence across donors. To decide whether each TCR beta V gene segment behaved as functional or pseudogenic, an earlier analysis of some 600 of the donors relied on high-throughput TCR beta sequencing. Donor age, sex, ethnicity and CMV serostatus were collected together with the repertoire data. A later genetic analysis used genome-wide SNP genotypes for about 65% of the 666 donors, treating that subset as a discovery cohort. All discovery cohort repertoires had been generated on a single sequencing platform. Both class I and class II loci were covered by HLA typing, at four-digit resolution. Typing coverage varied by locus: about 620-630 donors for A, B, C, DRB1 and DQB1; 522 for DQA1; nearly 610 for DPA1; roughly 450 for DPB1. Because of strong linkage in the cohort, roughly five DR-DQ haplotypes were treated as single units for association and clustering. On average, roughly 240,000 unique TCR beta nucleotide sequences were sequenced per donor among a few hundred genotyped donors of the cohort, with 15% to 20% of those sequences being non-productive.

A distance of 14 bases separates the germline ends of V and J, which lose 5 bases and 0 bases respectively. Taken from cysteine to phenylalanine, the CDR3 has 16 residues. The DNA shown is the 48-base CDR3, in frame from base 1. CDR1 and CDR2, per the germline V gene (reference sequence), are MNHNY and SVGAGI. The full study reports these points: According to a later analysis, most CMV-associated TCR beta chains appeared to be HLA-restricted, and the HLA associations seemed to be driven largely by CMV exposure. Assigning TCR associations to individual alleles was difficult when HLA alleles, especially DR and DQ, strongly co-occurred. In an earlier analysis of approximately 590 of the donors, most TCR beta V segments were observed in productive rearrangements about 87% or about 30% of the time, broadly matching IMGT annotations. The presence/absence analyses assumed that sequencing depth was roughly uniform across donors, and that assumption may not be true. A further reported finding was that TCR beta sequences accurately predicted the HLA-A and HLA-B alleles for most subjects in the first cohort. According to a later analysis, TCR association rates differed among HLA loci, with DRB1 alleles showing the most associated TCRs and HLA-C alleles showing the fewest. This cohort had only TCR beta chains sequenced, and the lack of alpha or paired-chain data limited which features could be detected. Specific HLA alleles were associated with 15,000 to 20,000 TCR beta sequences at a false discovery rate of 0.05 in a later analysis. The sequencing pipeline was judged likely to have produced a cluster of highly shared sequence variants as a technical artifact. Because HLA typing was missing for some donors at each locus, association tests included only the typed subset. An association between a missense DCLRE1C variant and V-gene and J-gene trimming of TCR beta chains was found in a later genetic analysis and replicated in an independent cohort. The study listed around 160 TCR beta chains as associated with cytomegalovirus. Cytomegalovirus status was reported to be diagnosed by the classifier with high specificity and sensitivity in both the original and validation cohorts. Some IMGT-functional V segments, including TRBV6-2 and TRBV6-3, could not be told apart with the 87-base-pair reads, so those segments were excluded. In a later analysis, several top co-occurrence clusters were reported to appear linked to parvovirus B19, influenza, CMV and Epstein-Barr virus. Most TCR sequences were observed very rarely across donors, whereas some public TCRs were present in many individuals. Correlated functional status among segregating V segments might be attributable to linkage disequilibrium, but an unknown experimental factor could not be ruled out. In a later analysis, HLA-associated TCR beta chains showed more clonal expansion and lower generation probabilities than non-associated chains that were equally common. Because counts were too low, under 20 rarely observed V segments, including chromosome 9 orphons, were left out of the earlier analysis of about 620 of the donors. It was suggested by the authors that the approach could potentially be generalized to other disease states and immunological phenotypes. For the cohort, immune exposure information was limited to CMV serostatus. A later genetic analysis reported fewer N-insertions in productive TCRs among donors in an Asian-associated ancestry cluster than the approximately 700-donor mean. In vitro tests confirmed that a few of the cytomegalovirus-associated TCR beta chains recognize cytomegalovirus antigens.

In total, fewer than 750 healthy bone marrow donors made up the cohort. At the time of sampling, every cohort member was nominally healthy, though immune exposures that went unrecorded were likely present. The donor was CMV seronegative and belonged to the group of 350 or so seronegative cohort members. Each donor provided a peripheral blood sample, and peripheral blood mononuclear cells were used for TCR beta sequencing. The Qiagen DNeasy Blood Extraction Kit was used to extract genomic DNA from the blood cell samples. Library generation was performed with the immunoSEQ multiplex PCR assay. For the multiplex PCR, a mixture combining 60 forward primers for TCR Vbeta segments and 13 reverse primers for TCR Jbeta segments was used. A multiplex PCR assay on genomic DNA amplified the CDR3 region of rearranged TCR beta genes. The Illumina HiSeq System was used to sequence the amplified TCR beta libraries as 87-base-pair reads. In the source study's methods: Across the 600 to 700 repertoires, a later analysis counted around 80 million unique TCR beta chains, 8.5 million to 12 million of which were shared by at least two donors. A nearest-neighbor algorithm error-corrected the raw reads and collapsed the reads into unique sequences, merging closely related sequences to remove PCR and sequencing errors. CDR3 sequences were aligned to IMGT reference sequences to assign V, D and J gene segments. Each retained sequence needed at least a six-nucleotide match to both a V gene segment and a J gene segment. A rearrangement counted as productive if the CDR3 had no stop codons and remained in frame with V and J, and every other rearrangement counted as non-productive. CDR3 was defined according to IMGT convention as the region running from the second conserved V-encoded cysteine to the conserved J-encoded phenylalanine. Sequences without an unambiguous match to a single V gene segment were excluded from the earlier analysis of 450 to 650 of the donors. In an earlier analysis of some 590 of the donors, a V segment was called functional when productive rearrangements were above 56.7%, and segregating when the standard deviation between donors exceeded 5%. A statistical classification framework was built to diagnose cytomegalovirus status from the catalog of TCR beta chain sequences. In a later analysis, V and J genes were assigned by comparing TCR nucleotide sequences against IMGT/GENE-DB human TR gene sequences. Using the TCRdist pipeline, a later analysis assigned CDR3 sequences along with most-parsimonious VDJ recombination scenarios. A later analysis defined each TCR beta chain by its CDR3 amino acid sequence plus V-gene family, and excluded reads lacking a unique V-gene family. To address suspected cross-contamination and a sequencing artifact, a later analysis removed under 600 highly shared, low-generation-probability nucleotide sequences. For each public chain, a later analysis derived a clonal expansion index from normalized ranks of inferred template counts within each repertoire. Generation probabilities in a later analysis came from a VDJ recombination model fitted to out-of-frame rearrangements, and those results were checked against IGoR. Hypergeometric tests were used in a later analysis to score TCR-TCR, TCR-HLA and TCR-CMV co-occurrence, with a repertoire-size bias correction applied to the TCR pairs. False discovery rates were estimated in a later analysis by permuting HLA or CMV assignments 20 times. In a later analysis, co-occurring TCRs were grouped using DBSCAN, with TCRdist sequence similarity added in when clustering inside HLA-allele-positive subsets. Co-occurrence clustering excluded repertoires with fewer than 30,000 or more than 120,000 public chains, plus five with anomalous nucleotide sharing. In TCRdb, the immuneACCESS table is reduced to in-frame sequences with V and J assigned. These tables do not hold every clone; where another copy was compared, an unresolved V gene accounts for under half, and the others remain unexplained. V, J and clone size were drawn from that table, and D and trimming were deduced from the DNA. The sample profile shows 150,000 to 200,000 clones; about 76% of them were found once. The ten largest clones take up roughly 1.6% of the sample.

About this clone itself: Its antigen specificity is not known. Nothing much larger sits one base from this clone, and base qualities are not available.

The sequenced sample consisted of PBMCs. The receptor was isolated from a woman between 50 and 59 years old in good health and CMV-seronegative. The chain uses TRBV6-6 and TRBJ1-3; TRBD1 is perhaps the D gene, given 6 matching bases. The DNA sequence follows: TGTGCCAGCAGTACGCGGACAGTCTACTCTGGAAACACCATATATTTT. Translation gives CASSTRTVYSGNTIYF.